Listed here are 32 T cell receptor beta chains from one sample, sequenced in a study of blood T cell repertoires in COVID-19. Using immunoSEQ multiplex PCR, the repertoire was profiled, and TCRdb retains in-frame clones only, with some absent. This sample carries around 500,000 clones, 75% to 90% of them seen once, and the ten largest clones take roughly 3.2%. Material for sequencing was peripheral blood. Receptors were obtained from a human donor in a cohort sampled during active COVID-19.

With respect to this clone: At one boundary the junction diverges from the germline segment, which might be a read error. The chain uses TRBV9 and TRBJ2-1; D is possibly TRBD2 (7 bases). This CDR3 has 17 residues. Germline V gene sequence: CDR1 SGDLS, CDR2 YYNGEE. DNA of the CDR3: TGCGCCAGCAGCGTAGGGGGGGGAGGGCCCGCCTACAATGAGCAGTTCTTC. Protein product: CASSVGGGGPAYNEQFF. The entire variable domain, with the rest obtained from reference TRBV9 and TRBJ2-1, is as follows: DSGVTQTPKHLITATGQRVTLRCSPRSGDLSVYWYQQSLDQGLQFLIQYYNGEERAKGNILERFSAQQFPDLHSELNLSSLELGDSALYFCASSVGGGGPAYNEQFFGPGTRLTVL.

DNA for the CDR3: TGTGCCAGCTCACCCCTCATAGGAGCCCCCTCTGGGGCCAACGTCCTGACTTTC. It encodes CASSPLIGAPSGANVLTF. The V and J genes are TRBV18 and TRBJ2-6; D not certain. Trimming left V 3 bases short and J 0 bases short, with 15 bases between. This CDR3 is built from 18 residues. CDR1 and CDR2 from the germline V gene are KGHSH and LQKENI.

The chain links TRBV25-1 to TRBJ1-5; no definite D call. The length of the CDR3 is 15 residues. Trimming removed 3 bases from V and 5 bases from J, with 14 bases in between. Germline V gives CDR1 MGHDK, CDR2 SYGVNS. The CDR3 sequence is CASSENRGGDQPQHF. In DNA form, the CDR3 reads TGTGCCAGCAGTGAGAACCGGGGAGGAGATCAGCCCCAGCATTTT.

This chain joins TRBV28 and TRBJ1-2; D gene uncertain. The CDR3 sequence is 14 residues long. The germline V and J ends were trimmed by 3 bases and 2 bases, with 10 bases remaining between them. Germline V CDR1 and CDR2: MDHEN, SYDVKM. In DNA, the CDR3 is TGTGCCAGCAGTTTTGGGCCCCCGAACTATGGCTACACCTTC. It is translated as CASSFGPPNYGYTF.

The J gene is TRBJ2-3, the V gene TRBV29-1; 8 bases align to TRBD1. The CDR3 consists of 14 residues. Trimming at V came to 3 bases and at J to 1 base, leaving 3 bases not matched to a gene. The germline V gene encodes CDR1 SQVTM and CDR2 ANQGSEA. CDR3 residues: CSVDPGQGTDTQYF. CDR3 DNA sequence: TGCAGCGTTGATCCGGGACAGGGCACAGATACGCAGTATTTT.

The V gene is TRBV24-1, the J gene TRBJ2-1, with 7 bases that match TRBD1. The CDR3 runs to 16 residues. Per the germline V gene, CDR1 is KGHDR and CDR2 is SFDVKD. Germline trimming cut 4 bases from V and 6 bases from J; bases unmatched to any gene: 11. The CDR3 sequence is CATSDRRQGRSNEQFF. The CDR3 coding sequence is TGTGCCACCAGTGACCGACGACAGGGCCGGTCCAATGAGCAGTTCTTC.

This chain links TRBV30 with TRBJ1-2; D is possibly TRBD1 (6 bases). The length of the CDR3 is 15 residues. CDR1 and CDR2 (germline): GTSNPN, SVGIG (reference sequence). The ends were cut back, 4 bases at V and 2 bases at J, with 17 bases in the middle. The CDR3 reads CAWNYKSGQNYGYTF. The CDR3 DNA reads as TGTGCCTGGAATTACAAATCCGGACAGAACTATGGCTACACCTTC. The complete variable domain, with remaining parts taken from reference TRBV30 and TRBJ1-2, reads SQTIHQWPATLVQPVGSPLSLECTVEGTSNPNLYWYRQAAGRGLQLLFYSVGIGQISSEVPQNLSASRPQDRQFILSSKKLLLSDSGFYLCAWNYKSGQNYGYTFGSGTRLTVV.

The chain links TRBV3-1 (or the pseudogene TRBV3-2) to TRBJ1-1; possibly TRBD1 for D (5 bases). The V gene's germline CDR1 is LGHDT and CDR2 YNNKEL (reference sequence). Trimming cost V 0 bases and J 9 bases, with 14 bases left between them. This CDR3 is built from 14 residues. CDR3 loop: CASSQESGIPQAFF. The CDR3 DNA reads as TGTGCCAGCAGCCAAGAATCAGGGATCCCACAAGCTTTCTTT.

The rearrangement uses TRBV10-3 and TRBJ1-1; the D gene is possibly TRBD1 (5 bases). The CDR3 runs to 16 residues. V shed 0 bases and J shed 1 base, with 12 bases lying between them. In germline, CDR1 is ENHRY, CDR2 SYGVKD. The CDR3 region is CAISESVRQGNTEAFF. The CDR3 DNA reads TGTGCCATCAGTGAGTCAGTTCGTCAGGGGAACACTGAAGCTTTCTTT.

The chain couples TRBV6-6 to TRBJ2-7; D may be TRBD1 (5 bases). This CDR3 region has 16 residues. V was pared by 0 bases and J by 2 bases, with 14 bases between. Germline loops: CDR1 MNHNY, CDR2 SVGAGI (reference sequence). This CDR3 reads CASSYSGQTHAYEQYF. DNA for the CDR3: TGTGCCAGCAGTTACTCGGGGCAGACCCACGCCTACGAGCAGTACTTC.

The chain employs TRBV19 and TRBJ1-5; tentatively, D is TRBD1 (6 bases). The V end lost 0 bases, the J end lost 1 base, and 13 bases lay between the germline ends. Germline values: CDR1 LNHDA, CDR2 SQIVND (reference sequence). This CDR3 comprises 17 residues. CDR3 sequence reads: CASSIEGGGWSNQPQHF. The CDR3 nucleotides are TGTGCCAGTAGTATAGAGGGAGGGGGTTGGAGCAATCAGCCCCAGCATTTT.

The V gene is TRBV12-3 or TRBV12-4, the J gene TRBJ2-5; 7 bases map to TRBD1. Unmatched junction bases numbered 7, after V lost 10 bases and J lost 2 bases. This CDR3 comprises 13 residues. CDR3 DNA sequence: TGTGCCACCGAATCGGGACAGCAAGAGACCCAGTACTTC. Its protein product is CATESGQQETQYF.

V and J are TRBV6-7 and TRBJ2-5; TRBD2 agrees at 12 bases. TRBV6-7 is labeled an ORF, and its function is uncertain. The CDR3 is made up of 16 amino acids. J was trimmed by 5 bases and V by 0 bases; bases with no gene match: 4. The CDR3 protein is CASSYSLAGGWETQYF. The CDR3 DNA reads TGTGCCAGCAGTTACTCGCTAGCGGGAGGGTGGGAGACCCAGTACTTC.

The rearrangement joins TRBV18 to TRBJ1-1, with a weak D call TRBD1 (5 bases). In germline, CDR1 is KGHSH, CDR2 LQKENI. This CDR3 spans 13 amino acids. Trimming removed 2 bases from V and 6 bases from J, with 10 bases in between. CDR3 in DNA: TGTGCCAGCTCACCATCAGGGTCTTCTGAAGCTTTCTTT. Translation gives CASSPSGSSEAFF.

This chain links TRBV30 with TRBJ2-4; D possibly corresponds to TRBD1 (6 bases). Trimming removed 0 bases from V and 8 bases from J, with 11 bases in between. CDR1 and CDR2 (germline): GTSNPN, SVGIG (reference sequence). There are 13 residues in the CDR3. The CDR3: CAWSVRGSYIQYF. The DNA of the CDR3 is TGTGCCTGGAGTGTAAGGGGGAGCTACATTCAGTACTTC.

This clone appeared a single time. V gene TRBV7-8 combines with J gene TRBJ1-4; possibly TRBD1 for D (6 bases). The length of the CDR3 is 15 residues. V lost 3 bases to trimming and J lost 8 bases, with 16 bases between them. The germline CDR1 and CDR2 sequences are SGHVS and FQNEAQ. The CDR3 sequence: CASSFEGGVWEKLFF. DNA of the CDR3: TGTGCCAGCAGCTTCGAAGGGGGGGTGTGGGAAAAACTGTTTTTT.

This chain connects TRBV19 to TRBJ1-1; the D gene is possibly TRBD1 (5 bases). V was trimmed by 10 bases and J by 5 bases, leaving 17 bases between them. The CDR3 extends over 13 amino acids. CDR1 and CDR2 (germline): LNHDA, SQIVND (reference sequence). CDR3 sequence: CATTGGFGTEAFF. CDR3 nucleotides: TGTGCCACCACTGGGGGGTTTGGAACTGAAGCTTTCTTT. The full variable domain, with the rest looked up from reference TRBV19 and TRBJ1-1, is DGGITQSPKYLFRKEGQNVTLSCEQNLNHDAMYWYRQDPGQGLRLIYYSQIVNDFQKGDIAEGYSVSREKKESFPLTVTSAQKNPTAFYLCATTGGFGTEAFFGQGTRLTVV.

This clone was counted once. The chain combines TRBV19 with TRBJ2-1, with 11 nucleotides matching TRBD2. CDR3 size: 15 residues. V was clipped by 5 bases and J by 2 bases; unmatched bases: 2. Germline CDR1 LNHDA, CDR2 SQIVND (reference sequence). The CDR3 region is CASSLAGGTYNEQFF. CDR3 coding DNA: TGTGCCAGTAGTTTAGCGGGAGGGACCTACAATGAGCAGTTCTTC.

This clone showed up just a few times. CDR3 DNA sequence: TGTGCCAGCACCCCCGCTGCGGCATACAATGAGCAGTTCTTC. Translating it yields CASTPAAAYNEQFF. V gene TRBV3-1 (or the pseudogene TRBV3-2) combines with J gene TRBJ2-1, with D uncertain. Trimming cost V 7 bases and J 4 bases, with 14 bases left between them. Germline V gene data show CDR1 as LGHDT and CDR2 as YNNKEL (reference sequence). This CDR3 contains 14 residues.

J is TRBJ2-5 and V is TRBV10-3, with 8 bases matching TRBD2. Germline loops: CDR1 ENHRY, CDR2 SYGVKD. Germline trimming cut 7 bases from V and 5 bases from J; bases unmatched to any gene: 12. This CDR3 is built from 15 residues. CDR3 sequence (DNA): TGTGCCATCACCGAGGGCATAGCGGGAAGGGAGACCCAGTACTTC. Protein sequence: CAITEGIAGRETQYF.

Notes on this clone: This CDR3 is also generated by other DNA sequences in the sample. The J gene is TRBJ2-1, the V gene TRBV7-3, with D possibly TRBD2 on 6 matching bases. This CDR3 region has 16 residues. The V end was cut by 3 bases, the J end by 2 bases, with 14 bases between. Germline V gives CDR1 SGHTA, CDR2 FQGTGA. CDR3 in amino acids: CASSLSGGATYNEQFF. CDR3 bases: TGTGCCAGCAGCTTGTCGGGCGGGGCCACCTACAATGAGCAGTTCTTC.

V and J are TRBV7-2 and TRBJ2-1, with 7 bases that match TRBD1. Germline V CDR1 and CDR2: SGHTA, FQGNSA. CDR3 length: 15 amino acids. With V trimmed by 5 bases and J by 4 bases, 8 bases remained unmatched. In nucleotides, the CDR3 is TGTGCCAGCAGCATAGATAGGGGGCTTTACAATGAGCAGTTCTTC. Protein sequence: CASSIDRGLYNEQFF.

V and J are TRBV27 and TRBJ1-2, with TRBD1 identical over 9 bases. The CDR3 totals 18 residues. Germline trimming cut 3 bases from V and 5 bases from J; bases unmatched to any gene: 16. Germline V gene sequence: CDR1 MNHEY, CDR2 SMNVEV (reference sequence). The CDR3 DNA reads TGTGCCAGCAGTTTTTCGGCGCCCACAGGGGGCGCGGTTTATGGCTACACCTTC. Protein: CASSFSAPTGGAVYGYTF.

This rearrangement joins TRBV29-1 to TRBJ1-2; 7 bases agree with TRBD1. Germline trimming cut 4 bases from V and 4 bases from J; bases unmatched to any gene: 3. Germline V gives CDR1 SQVTM, CDR2 ANQGSEA. CDR3 length: 12 residues. The CDR3 sequence: CSVGTGLYGYTF. The CDR3 DNA reads TGCAGCGTTGGGACAGGCCTCTATGGCTACACCTTC.

The chain employs TRBV3-1 (or the pseudogene TRBV3-2) and TRBJ2-5; D may be TRBD2 (6 bases). Trimming took 5 bases from V and 5 from J, leaving 12 bases between them. Per germline, CDR1 LGHDT and CDR2 YNNKEL (reference sequence). This CDR3 has 13 amino acids. The CDR3 loop reads CASSAAGRETQYF. DNA for the CDR3: TGTGCCAGCAGCGCTGCAGGGAGGGAGACCCAGTACTTC.

This clone has only a few counts. The chain recombines TRBV5-6 with TRBJ2-3, with 7 bases matching TRBD2. The CDR3 extends over 15 amino acids. V shed 1 base, J shed 1 base, and the junction held 3 bases outside the gene matches. Germline loops: CDR1 SGHDT, CDR2 YYEEEE. The CDR3 DNA reads as TGTGCCAGCAGCTTGAAGCTAGCGGGCACAGATACGCAGTATTTT. Translated, it gives CASSLKLAGTDTQYF. Variable domain in full (rest from reference TRBV5-6 and TRBJ2-3): DAGVTQSPTHLIKTRGQQVTLRCSPKSGHDTVSWYQQALGQGPQFIFQYYEEEERQRGNFPDRFSGHQFPNYSSELNVNALLLGDSALYLCASSLKLAGTDTQYFGPGTRLTVL.

The rearrangement links TRBV5-6 to TRBJ1-5; D is perhaps TRBD1 (5 bases). Germline V lookup: CDR1 SGHDT, CDR2 YYEEEE. The CDR3 is made up of 15 amino acids. Trimming left V 4 bases short and J 5 bases short, with 16 bases between. CDR3 region: CASSVGSEGYQPQHF. CDR3 nucleotides: TGTGCCAGCAGCGTGGGGTCGGAGGGGTATCAGCCCCAGCATTTT.

The chain uses TRBV4-1 and TRBJ2-1; the match to TRBD2 covers 9 bases. Looked up from germline, CDR1 is MGHRA and CDR2 is YSYEKL. The CDR3 has 15 amino acids. Trimming cost V 1 base and J 4 bases; bases outside gene matches: 2. Written as DNA, the CDR3 is TGCGCCAGCAGCCAAGTGGCGGGAGGGTACAATGAGCAGTTCTTC. It codes for CASSQVAGGYNEQFF.

The chain recombines TRBV15 with TRBJ2-5, with D possibly matching TRBD2 (7 bases). The CDR3 totals 15 residues. Trimming took off 1 base at V and 5 bases at J, with 14 bases between the two ends. Germline V CDR1 and CDR2: LNHNV, YYDKDF (reference sequence). CDR3 coding DNA: TGTGCCACCAGCAGAGTAGGGGGGGTCGGGGAGACCCAGTACTTC. The encoded protein is CATSRVGGVGETQYF.

The chain couples TRBV4-1 to TRBJ2-2, with 10 bases lining up with TRBD2. The CDR3 extends over 17 amino acids. The trim removed 4 bases at V and 7 bases at J, leaving 12 bases unmatched. Germline CDR1 MGHRA, CDR2 YSYEKL. The CDR3 sequence is CASSLQTGTSDIGELFF. The CDR3 DNA sequence: TGCGCCAGCAGCCTACAAACGGGGACTAGCGATATCGGGGAGCTGTTTTTT.

V is TRBV5-4 and J is TRBJ1-2, with TRBD1 identical over 8 bases. The ends lost 4 bases at V and 8 bases at J; junction bases unmatched: 7. Germline V gives CDR1 SGHNT, CDR2 YYREEE (reference sequence). This CDR3 is 13 amino acids long. The chain's CDR3 is CASSPGQGGGYTF. DNA for the CDR3: TGTGCCAGCAGCCCAGGACAGGGCGGGGGCTACACCTTC.

Remarks on this clone: This same CDR3 is encoded by further DNA sequences in the sample. The chain uses TRBV28 and TRBJ1-2; 11 bases map to TRBD1. Germline CDR1 and CDR2: MDHEN and SYDVKM. V shed 8 bases, J shed 4 bases, and the junction held 3 bases outside the gene matches. The CDR3 totals 13 residues. Here the CDR3 reads CASRTGGGYGYTF. The CDR3, as DNA: TGTGCCAGCCGGACAGGGGGCGGCTATGGCTACACCTTC.